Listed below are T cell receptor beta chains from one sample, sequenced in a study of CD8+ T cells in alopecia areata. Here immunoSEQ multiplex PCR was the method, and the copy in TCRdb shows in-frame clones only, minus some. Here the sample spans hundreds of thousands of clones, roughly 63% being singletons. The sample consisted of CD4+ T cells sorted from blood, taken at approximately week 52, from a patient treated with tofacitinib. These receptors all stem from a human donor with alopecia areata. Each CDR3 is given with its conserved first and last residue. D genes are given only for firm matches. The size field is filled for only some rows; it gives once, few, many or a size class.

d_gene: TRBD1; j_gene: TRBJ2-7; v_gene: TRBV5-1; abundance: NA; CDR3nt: TGCGCCAGCAGCTTGGCCGGGACAGGCTACGAGCAGTACTTC; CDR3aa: CASSLAGTGYEQYF
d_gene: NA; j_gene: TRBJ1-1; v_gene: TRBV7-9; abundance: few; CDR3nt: TGTGCCAGCAGCCCCCAGGATGCTTTCTTT; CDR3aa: CASSPQDAFF
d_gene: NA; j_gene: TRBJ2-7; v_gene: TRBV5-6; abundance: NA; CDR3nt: TGTGCCAGCAGCTTAGTGCTTTCATCGACTCATTACTTC; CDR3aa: CASSLVLSSTHYF
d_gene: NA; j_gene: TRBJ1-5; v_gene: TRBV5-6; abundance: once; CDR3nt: TGTGCCAGCAGCTTGCGCGGGGGGAGCAATCAGCCCCAGCATTTT; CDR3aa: CASSLRGGSNQPQHF
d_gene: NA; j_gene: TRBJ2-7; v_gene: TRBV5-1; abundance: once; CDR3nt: TGCGCCAGCAGCCCGGGAGTTATGGGCGAGCAGTACTTC; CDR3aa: CASSPGVMGEQYF
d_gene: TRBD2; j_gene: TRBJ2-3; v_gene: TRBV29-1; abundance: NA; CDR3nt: TGCAGCGTCTTAGGACTAGCGGGGGGCCCAGATACGCAGTATTTT; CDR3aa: CSVLGLAGGPDTQYF
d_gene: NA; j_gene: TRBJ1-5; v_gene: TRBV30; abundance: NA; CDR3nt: TGTGCCTGGGGAGCCGGGCAGCCCCAGCATTTT; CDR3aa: CAWGAGQPQHF
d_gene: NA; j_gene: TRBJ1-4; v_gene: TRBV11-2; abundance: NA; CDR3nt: TGTGCCAGCAGCTTAGTGGGGGAAAAACTGTTTTTT; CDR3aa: CASSLVGEKLFF
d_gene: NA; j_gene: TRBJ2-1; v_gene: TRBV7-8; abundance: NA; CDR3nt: TGTGCCAGCAGCTTATGGATCGACAATGAGCAGTTCTTC; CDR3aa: CASSLWIDNEQFF
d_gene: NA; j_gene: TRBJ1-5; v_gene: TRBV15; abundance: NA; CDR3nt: TGTGCCACCAGCGTTTTGACAGGTTCCCATCAGCCCCAGCATTTT; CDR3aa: CATSVLTGSHQPQHF
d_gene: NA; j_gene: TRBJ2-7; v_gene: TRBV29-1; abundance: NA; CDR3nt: TGCAGCGTCCGGACACCCTCCTACGAGCAGTACTTC; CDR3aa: CSVRTPSYEQYF
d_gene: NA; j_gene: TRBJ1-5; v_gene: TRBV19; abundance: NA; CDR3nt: TGTGCCAGTAGTCTCGGGGGCGGTCAGCCCCAGCATTTT; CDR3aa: CASSLGGGQPQHF
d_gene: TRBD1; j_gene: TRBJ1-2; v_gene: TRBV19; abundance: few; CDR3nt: TGTGCCAGTAGTCCGCGGACAGGGGGCTATGGCTACACCTTC; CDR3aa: CASSPRTGGYGYTF
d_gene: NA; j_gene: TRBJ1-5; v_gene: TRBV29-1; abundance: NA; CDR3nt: TGCAGCGTTGAACAGGGACAAGGGCAGCCCCAGCATTTT; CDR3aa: CSVEQGQGQPQHF
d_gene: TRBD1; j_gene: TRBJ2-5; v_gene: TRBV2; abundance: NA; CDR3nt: TGTGCCAGCAGCCAACAGGGGCCGCAAGAGACCCAGTACTTC; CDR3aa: CASSQQGPQETQYF
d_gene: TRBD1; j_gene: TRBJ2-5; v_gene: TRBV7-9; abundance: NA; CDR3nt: TGTGCCAGCAGCTTGGGACAGGTGGAGGGGACCCAGTACTTC; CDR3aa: CASSLGQVEGTQYF
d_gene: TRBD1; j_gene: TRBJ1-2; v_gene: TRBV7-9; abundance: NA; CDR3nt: TGTGCCAGCAGCCGTCCCGGGACAGGGGTCGACGCCTACACCTTC; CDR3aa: CASSRPGTGVDAYTF
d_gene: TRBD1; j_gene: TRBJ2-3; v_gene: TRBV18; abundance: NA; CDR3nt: TGTGCCAGCTCACCACAATCCCAGGGGGCGGATACGCAGTATTTT; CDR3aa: CASSPQSQGADTQYF
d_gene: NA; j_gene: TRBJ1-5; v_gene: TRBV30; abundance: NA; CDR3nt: TGTGCCTGGAGTAGCAGCATTGGCCAGCCCCAGCATTTT; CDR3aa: CAWSSSIGQPQHF
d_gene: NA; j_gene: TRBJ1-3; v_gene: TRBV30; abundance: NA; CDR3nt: TGTGCCTGGAGTCTAGGGGGGTCCTCTGGAAACACCATATATTTT; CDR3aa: CAWSLGGSSGNTIYF
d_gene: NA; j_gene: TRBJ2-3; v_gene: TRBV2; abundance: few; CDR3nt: TGTGCCAGCAGTGAACTAGCGCCAAGCACAGATACGCAGTATTTT; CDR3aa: CASSELAPSTDTQYF